These T cell receptor beta chains were read from a single sample in a study of T cells in Graves' hyperthyroidism and ophthalmopathy. TCRdb re-analysed the multiplex PCR reads in MiXCR, keeping a single row per CDR3 protein. Among about 580,000 distinct CDR3 sequences listed, approximately 14% were seen once. Sequences were obtained from blood. The receptors were sampled from a woman in her 30s with Graves' hyperthyroidism that later progressed to Graves' ophthalmopathy. The CDR3 runs from the conserved cysteine through the conserved F or W. Each record gives: D gene, clone size, V gene, J gene, CDR3 protein, CDR3 DNA. The D gene is left open where the match is weak. Not every row has a clone size; where given, it reads once, few, many or a size class.

d_call: NA; clone_size: many; v_call: TRBV19; j_call: TRBJ2-5; cdr3_aa: CASSIGGEETQYF; cdr3_nt: TGTGCCAGTAGTATAGGCGGGGAAGAGACCCAGTACTTC
d_call: NA; clone_size: many; v_call: TRBV2; j_call: TRBJ2-6; cdr3_aa: CASSEMESWANVLTF; cdr3_nt: TGTGCCAGCAGCGAGATGGAGTCCTGGGCCAACGTCCTGACTTTC
d_call: TRBD1; clone_size: many; v_call: TRBV7-8; j_call: TRBJ1-6; cdr3_aa: CASSSEGQGISPLHF; cdr3_nt: TGTGCCAGCAGCTCAGAAGGACAGGGAATTTCACCCCTCCACTTT
d_call: NA; clone_size: few; v_call: TRBV5-1; j_call: TRBJ2-2; cdr3_aa: CASSLPLDTGELFF; cdr3_nt: TGCGCCAGTTCGCTTCCATTGGACACCGGGGAGCTGTTTTTT
d_call: NA; clone_size: few; v_call: TRBV4-3; j_call: TRBJ2-2; cdr3_aa: CASSPGRGPGELFF; cdr3_nt: TGCGCCAGCAGCCCCGGACGGGGGCCCGGGGAGCTGTTTTTT
d_call: NA; clone_size: many; v_call: TRBV28; j_call: TRBJ2-7; cdr3_aa: CASRATHFQGTSNAELTYEQYF; cdr3_nt: TGTGCCAGCAGAGCAACCCACTTTCAGGGAACCTCAAATGCCGAACTTACCTACGAGCAGTACTTC
d_call: NA; clone_size: few; v_call: TRBV29-1; j_call: TRBJ2-2; cdr3_aa: CSVERLNTGELFF; cdr3_nt: TGCAGCGTTGAAAGGTTAAACACCGGGGAGCTGTTTTTT
d_call: TRBD2; clone_size: NA; v_call: TRBV16; j_call: TRBJ2-1; cdr3_aa: CASGQLSGSFHEQFF; cdr3_nt: TGTGCCAGCGGCCAACTTAGCGGGAGTTTCCATGAGCAGTTCTTC
d_call: TRBD2; clone_size: NA; v_call: TRBV7-9; j_call: TRBJ2-7; cdr3_aa: CASSQALPGLAGDGQYF; cdr3_nt: TGTGCCAGCAGCCAAGCTTTACCGGGACTAGCGGGAGACGGGCAGTACTTC
d_call: NA; clone_size: few; v_call: TRBV4-2; j_call: TRBJ1-1; cdr3_aa: CASSPLGGTTEAFF; cdr3_nt: TGTGCCAGCAGCCCCTTGGGAGGGACCACTGAAGCTTTCTTT
d_call: TRBD2; clone_size: few; v_call: TRBV29-1; j_call: TRBJ2-2; cdr3_aa: CSVPGLAGGRAGELFF; cdr3_nt: TGCAGCGTTCCGGGACTAGCGGGAGGAAGGGCAGGGGAGCTGTTTTTT
d_call: TRBD1; clone_size: many; v_call: TRBV28; j_call: TRBJ2-7; cdr3_aa: CASSPGGGGQGTYEQYF; cdr3_nt: TGTGCCAGCAGTCCCGGAGGAGGTGGACAGGGGACCTACGAGCAGTACTTC
d_call: NA; clone_size: few; v_call: TRBV20-1; j_call: TRBJ1-1; cdr3_aa: CSAPGQGNTETFF; cdr3_nt: TGCAGTGCCCCCGGGCAGGGGAACACTGAAACTTTCTTT
d_call: TRBD2; clone_size: many; v_call: TRBV20-1; j_call: TRBJ2-1; cdr3_aa: CSARTRWGIDEQFF; cdr3_nt: TGCAGTGCAAGGACTAGATGGGGAATAGATGAGCAGTTCTTC
d_call: NA; clone_size: few; v_call: TRBV6-5; j_call: TRBJ2-1; cdr3_aa: CASSSGRLRSNEQFF; cdr3_nt: TGTGCCAGCAGTTCGGGACGGTTGAGATCAAATGAGCAGTTCTTC
d_call: NA; clone_size: many; v_call: TRBV12-3/TRBV12-4; j_call: TRBJ1-6; cdr3_aa: CASSFRSSYNSPLHF; cdr3_nt: TGTGCCAGCAGTTTCAGGAGCTCCTATAATTCACCCCTCCACTTT
d_call: TRBD2; clone_size: few; v_call: TRBV6-1; j_call: TRBJ2-1; cdr3_aa: CASSYSLAESRNEQFF; cdr3_nt: TGTGCCAGCAGTTATTCCCTAGCGGAGAGCCGCAATGAGCAGTTCTTC